A single sample gave rise to the 21 T cell receptor beta chains below, sequenced in a study of cytomegalovirus exposure and HLA in healthy donors. The PCR contained 60 Vbeta and 13 Jbeta primers. Assay: immunoSEQ multiplex PCR; the TCRdb copy retains only in-frame clones and omits some. The sample includes 30,000 to 40,000 clones, approximately 79% of them seen just once. Input material: PBMCs. The receptors were gathered from a woman aged 18-29 years in good health and CMV-seropositive.

This clone was detected only a few times. The J gene is TRBJ2-3, the V gene TRBV19; 12 nucleotides align to TRBD2. This CDR3 has 13 amino acids. Germline CDR1 LNHDA, CDR2 SQIVND (reference sequence). With V trimmed by 9 bases and J by 6 bases, 4 bases remained unmatched. The CDR3 sequence is CASRTSGMDTQYF. DNA for the CDR3: TGTGCCAGCAGGACTAGCGGGATGGATACGCAGTATTTT.

This clone has just a few counts. CDR3 sequence (DNA): TGTGCCAGCACCATGGGAGGAGGGGGCGCCGGAGAGACCCAGTACTTC. It is translated as CASTMGGGGAGETQYF. The chain uses TRBV28 and TRBJ2-5; D possibly corresponds to TRBD1 (7 bases). The V end lost 7 bases, the J end lost 4 bases, and 22 bases lay between the germline ends. Germline lookup yields CDR1 MDHEN and CDR2 SYDVKM. The CDR3 spans 16 residues.

CDR3 bases: TGTGCCAGCAGCTTAGCGCGGGGAAGACTAGCGGGAGGGGAGTACGAGCAGTACTTC. This translates into CASSLARGRLAGGEYEQYF. The chain recombines TRBV7-2 with TRBJ2-7, with 14 bases matching TRBD2. V lost 0 bases and J lost 4; bases outside the gene matches: 11. Germline CDR1 SGHTA, CDR2 FQGNSA. This CDR3 is 19 amino acids long. Supplemented by reference TRBV7-2 and TRBJ2-7, the full variable domain reads GAGVSQSPSNKVTEKGKDVELRCDPISGHTALYWYRQSLGQGLEFLIYFQGNSAPDKSGLPSDRFSAERTGGSVSTLTIQRTQQEDSAVYLCASSLARGRLAGGEYEQYFGPGTRLTVT.

About this clone: A junction end diverges from the germline sequence, so it may reflect a read error. This chain uses TRBV6-6 with TRBJ1-2; maybe TRBD1 (5 bases). From germline, CDR1 is MNHNY and CDR2 SVGAGI (reference sequence). CDR3 length: 10 residues. The CDR3 DNA reads TGTGCCAGCAGTCAGAACAGGTGGAACTTC. Translated: CASSQNRWNF.

V is TRBV6-5 and J is TRBJ2-5, with D maybe TRBD1 (6 bases). Trimming cost V 6 bases and J 5 bases, with 16 bases left between them. CDR1 is MNHEY and CDR2 is SVGAGI in the germline V gene. The CDR3 loop spans 14 amino acids. The CDR3 protein is CASRMQARGETQYF. In nucleotides, the CDR3 is TGTGCCAGCAGGATGCAGGCCAGGGGCGAGACCCAGTACTTC.

The genes are TRBV5-8 and TRBJ2-5; the match to TRBD1 covers 12 bases. Near its end, the DNA agrees better with TRBJ2-7, so the J call may be wrong. This CDR3 has 15 amino acids. CDR1 is SGHTS, CDR2 YDEGEE, per germline. In DNA form, the CDR3 reads TGTGCCAGCAGCGAGGGACAGGGGGCGGCTGACGAGCAGTACTTC. It yields the protein CASSEGQGAADEQYF.

The chain recombines TRBV5-1 with TRBJ1-1; D remains unclear. The CDR3 has 14 amino acids. Germline V gene sequence: CDR1 SGHRS, CDR2 YFSETQ. Between the trimmed V and J ends, which lost 2 bases and 0 bases, there was a span of 8 bases. The CDR3 region is CASSLTNLNTEAFF. In DNA, the CDR3 is TGCGCCAGCAGCTTAACAAATTTGAACACTGAAGCTTTCTTT.

The CDR3, as DNA: TGTGCCAGCAGTTTAAGCGCCAGCTTCTCCTACGAGCAGTACTTC. This encodes CASSLSASFSYEQYF. The chain recombines TRBV27 with TRBJ2-7; no reliable D call. Trimming pared 2 bases from V and 0 bases from J, leaving 11 bases between. This CDR3 contains 15 residues. Germline loops: CDR1 MNHEY, CDR2 SMNVEV (reference sequence).

This rearrangement joins TRBV9 to TRBJ2-4; D perhaps matches TRBD2 (5 bases). The V end was cut by 0 bases, the J end by 7 bases, with 11 bases between. This CDR3 comprises 14 residues. The germline gives CDR1 SGDLS, CDR2 YYNGEE. CDR3 sequence reads: CASSVGGDGNIQYF. The CDR3 DNA is TGTGCCAGCAGCGTAGGGGGAGACGGGAACATTCAGTACTTC.

The V call is TRBV19, the J call TRBJ1-3; no clear D gene. Per germline, CDR1 LNHDA and CDR2 SQIVND (reference sequence). CDR3 length: 15 amino acids. The ends were cut back, 7 bases at V and 0 bases at J, with 13 bases in the middle. CDR3 coding DNA: TGTGCCAGTACTCGAAGCCTGAGCTCTGGAAACACCATATATTTT. This encodes CASTRSLSSGNTIYF.

This clone turned up a few times. The CDR3 DNA reads TGTGCCAGCACCCCCGTGCGGGGTTTATACGAGCAGTACTTC. It yields the protein CASTPVRGLYEQYF. The chain recombines TRBV7-8 with TRBJ2-7; a possible D gene is TRBD2 (6 bases). The CDR3 has 14 amino acids. The germline V and J ends were trimmed by 7 bases and 4 bases, with 17 bases remaining between them. Looked up from germline, CDR1 is SGHVS and CDR2 is FQNEAQ.

Turning to this clone: Germline and junction disagree at one end, which may indicate a read error. The chain couples TRBV6-5 to TRBJ1-2; no clear D gene. Germline V gene data show CDR1 as MNHEY and CDR2 as SVGAGI. The length of the CDR3 is 13 residues. The CDR3 sequence: CASSYPRGVGCTF. CDR3 coding DNA: TGTGCCAGCAGTTACCCCCGAGGAGTCGGCTGCACCTTC.

V is TRBV10-3 and J is TRBJ2-7, with TRBD2 matching over 14 bases. Germline V gene lookup returns CDR1 ENHRY and CDR2 SYGVKD. This CDR3 has 19 amino acids. V lost 11 bases to trimming and J lost 0 bases; unmatched junction nucleotides: 18. The CDR3 spells CAVLGVSGLAGENSYEQYF. CDR3 in DNA: TGTGCCGTCCTCGGGGTGTCGGGACTAGCGGGAGAAAACTCCTACGAGCAGTACTTC.

This rearrangement joins TRBV7-9 to TRBJ2-2; D unresolved. CDR1 and CDR2 (germline): SEHNR, FQNEAQ (reference sequence). V was trimmed by 7 bases and J by 3 bases, leaving 9 bases between them. This CDR3 spans 13 amino acids. The CDR3 region is CASTHLDTGELFF. CDR3 DNA sequence: TGTGCCAGCACGCACTTGGACACCGGGGAGCTGTTTTTT. The full variable domain, rest sourced from reference TRBV7-9 and TRBJ2-2, is DTGVSQNPRHKITKRGQNVTFRCDPISEHNRLYWYRQTLGQGPEFLTYFQNEAQLEKSRLLSDRFSAERPKGSFSTLEIQRTEQGDSAMYLCASTHLDTGELFFGEGSRLTVL.

J is TRBJ1-5 and V is TRBV18; 9 bases line up with TRBD1. Trimming cost V 6 bases and J 4 bases; bases outside gene matches: 7. In germline, CDR1 is KGHSH, CDR2 LQKENI. The CDR3 has 15 residues. The CDR3 reads CASSGTGPQNQPQHF. Here the CDR3 DNA reads TGTGCCAGCTCGGGGACAGGGCCCCAAAATCAGCCCCAGCATTTT.

The chain recombines TRBV2 with TRBJ1-1, with D uncertain. The CDR3 loop spans 13 amino acids. The V end lost 6 bases, the J end lost 2 bases, and 10 bases lay between the germline ends. Germline-derived CDR1 and CDR2 are SNHLY and FYNNEI. In nucleotides, the CDR3 is TGTGCCAGCAGAGCCGCTTCTAACACTGAAGCTTTCTTT. Translation gives CASRAASNTEAFF.

This clone was detected once. The chain recombines TRBV6-5 with TRBJ1-1; 7 bases fit TRBD1. The CDR3 sequence is 15 residues long. The germline CDR1 and CDR2 sequences are MNHEY and SVGAGI. V shed 5 bases and J 1 base; nucleotides not matched to a gene: 7. For the CDR3, the DNA is TGTGCCAGCAGTATAGGACAGGCCCAGAACACTGAAGCTTTCTTT. It encodes CASSIGQAQNTEAFF.

V and J are TRBV7-2 and TRBJ2-7; maybe TRBD1 (6 bases). Trimming left V 4 bases short and J 4 bases short, with 11 bases between. Germline assignment: CDR1 SGHTA and CDR2 FQGNSA. The CDR3 consists of 13 residues. The CDR3 nucleotides are TGTGCCAGCAGCTCGACAGGAGAATACGAGCAGTACTTC. This encodes CASSSTGEYEQYF. Complete variable domain (other parts from reference TRBV7-2 and TRBJ2-7): GAGVSQSPSNKVTEKGKDVELRCDPISGHTALYWYRQSLGQGLEFLIYFQGNSAPDKSGLPSDRFSAERTGGSVSTLTIQRTQQEDSAVYLCASSSTGEYEQYFGPGTRLTVT.

The genes are TRBV2 and TRBJ1-2; D gene ambiguous. V was trimmed by 6 bases and J by 4 bases, leaving 6 bases between them. The germline V gene has CDR1 SNHLY and CDR2 FYNNEI. CDR3 length: 11 amino acids. The CDR3 protein is CASRNIYGYTF. The CDR3, as DNA: TGTGCCAGCAGGAACATCTATGGCTACACCTTC.

The rearrangement joins TRBV14 to TRBJ1-1, with D possibly being TRBD1 (5 bases). Trimming pared 4 bases from V and 1 base from J, leaving 13 bases between. The CDR3 is 15 residues long. Germline V lookup: CDR1 SGHDN, CDR2 FVKESK. CDR3: CASSPRDARNTEAFF. As DNA, the CDR3 is TGTGCCAGCAGCCCGCGGGACGCAAGGAACACTGAAGCTTTCTTT.

Only a few counts were recorded for this clone. The rearrangement links TRBV7-6 to TRBJ2-7; 8 bases are shared with TRBD1. V gave up 5 bases and J gave up 6 bases; unmatched junction bases: 6. There are 13 residues in the CDR3. Germline V gene lookup returns CDR1 SGHVS and CDR2 FNYEAQ. The CDR3 DNA follows: TGTGCCAGCAGCCATCGAACAGGGGGCGAGCAGTACTTC. Amino acids: CASSHRTGGEQYF. Full variable domain (outside the CDR3, taken from reference TRBV7-6 and TRBJ2-7): GAGVSQSPRYKVTKRGQDVALRCDPISGHVSLYWYRQALGQGPEFLTYFNYEAQQDKSGLPNDRFSAERPEGSISTLTIQRTEQRDSAMYRCASSHRTGGEQYFGPGTRLTVT.